The clone carrying this T cell receptor (beta chain) was picked up many times. As yet, its antigen is unknown. The sample is drawn from a study of T cells in Graves' hyperthyroidism and ophthalmopathy. Study-wide points: Ophthalmopathy was distinguished from stable hyperthyroidism by 13 V-J signatures.

What was amplified from RNA transcripts were TCR beta CDR3 regions. Using the HTBI primer set, a first-round RT-PCR was run on the TCR CDR3. TCRdb passed the multiplex PCR reads through MiXCR, listing each CDR3 protein once. Of under 250,000 distinct CDR3 sequences in the sample, approximately 25% were seen once. The V gene lost 4 bases and the J gene lost 4 bases, with 13 bases spanning the gap. The length of the CDR3 is 14 residues. From germline, CDR1 is MNHEY and CDR2 SVGEGT. It was uncontrolled infection, other autoimmune disease, pregnancy or lactation that excluded patients. More than 9.5 ml fresh peripheral blood yielded the PBMCs.

Sequencing was carried out using blood. The TCR sequence derives from a woman between 35 and 50 years old with Graves' ophthalmopathy. The rearrangement links TRBV6-2 or TRBV6-3 to TRBJ1-2; a possible D gene is TRBD1 (6 bases). CDR3 bases: TGTGCCAGCAGTTTCAACAGGGCCCCCTATGGCTACACCTTC. Its protein product is CASSFNRAPYGYTF.